Below, one TCR beta chain is given with its context. Antigen: not known. This sample was taken from a study of T cell repertoires in cytomegalovirus infection. Study-level information: Both a matching HLA type and CMV infection were indicated by public TCR beta signatures. Study-level points and caveats: There were HLA-C-restricted CMV-specific TCR beta clonotypes dominating the ex vivo response.

Germline lookup yields CDR1 LGHDT and CDR2 YNNKEL (reference sequence). The CDR3 loop spans 11 amino acids. V lost 8 bases and J lost 3, with 7 bases in between. TCRdb redid the calling of the reads with MiXCR, one entry per CDR3 protein. The sample carries about 260,000 distinct CDR3 sequences, 9.1% recorded once. The chain carries TRBV3-1 and TRBJ1-2; D remains unclear. Sequencing was carried out using PBMCs. The TCR originated in a human donor in good health (CMV status not recorded). Some clones in this sample may be carry-over from other donors' samples. This CDR3 is CASFGDYGYTF. The DNA for the CDR3 is TGTGCCAGCTTCGGGGACTATGGCTACACCTTC.